This passage covers 29 T cell receptor beta chains from one sample sequenced in a study of cytomegalovirus exposure and HLA in healthy donors. Primers: 60 Vbeta forward and 13 Jbeta reverse. Profiled with immunoSEQ multiplex PCR; TCRdb holds only in-frame clones, not every one. This table has tens of thousands of clones, about 72% appearing once. The sequencing input was PBMCs. The source of these receptors is a man aged 30 to 45 in good health and CMV-seronegative.

This clone was picked up a small number of times. The chain combines TRBV6-6 with TRBJ2-5, with 7 bases lining up with TRBD1. CDR1 and CDR2 from the germline V gene are MNHNY and SVGAGI (reference sequence). The trim removed 5 bases at V and 4 bases at J, leaving 13 bases unmatched. The CDR3 sequence is 16 residues long. CDR3 sequence reads: CASSPVTGPGGETQYF. As DNA, the CDR3 is TGTGCCAGCAGTCCCGTCACGGGTCCAGGGGGAGAGACCCAGTACTTC.

The chain carries TRBV5-1 and TRBJ2-5; the D gene is possibly TRBD2 (6 bases). Trimming took 5 bases from V and 3 from J, leaving 14 bases between them. This CDR3 has 14 amino acids. Germline CDR1 SGHRS, CDR2 YFSETQ. The CDR3 loop is CASSAGQQKETQYF. In DNA, the CDR3 is TGCGCCAGCAGTGCGGGGCAGCAAAAAGAGACCCAGTACTTC.

This chain links TRBV4-2 with TRBJ2-5; a weak D match, TRBD1 (6 bases). The V end lost 0 bases, the J end lost 5 bases, and 13 bases lay between the germline ends. The CDR3 loop spans 15 amino acids. Germline lookup yields CDR1 LGHNA and CDR2 YNFKEQ. This CDR3 reads CASSQEGDNAETQYF. The CDR3 DNA follows: TGTGCCAGCAGCCAAGAAGGGGACAACGCGGAGACCCAGTACTTC.

This clone was seen a handful of times. The V gene is TRBV5-1, the J gene TRBJ2-7; 7 nucleotides match TRBD1. The germline V gene has CDR1 SGHRS and CDR2 YFSETQ. This CDR3 has 14 amino acids. Losses at the gene ends were 2 bases for V and 9 bases for J; bases not matched to a gene: 11. This CDR3 is CASSFTGTDGAQYF. The CDR3 DNA follows: TGCGCCAGCAGCTTTACCGGGACAGACGGCGCGCAGTACTTC.

V and J are TRBV7-2 and TRBJ1-1; 8 bases agree with TRBD1. V lost 5 bases and J lost 3; bases outside the gene matches: 8. CDR1 and CDR2 (germline): SGHTA, FQGNSA. This CDR3 region has 15 residues. This chain's CDR3 is CASSDLTGEHTEAFF. The CDR3, as DNA: TGTGCCAGCAGCGACCTGACAGGGGAGCACACTGAAGCTTTCTTT.

V is TRBV19 and J is TRBJ2-3; TRBD1 is a possible D gene (6 bases). Germline loops: CDR1 LNHDA, CDR2 SQIVND (reference sequence). Trimming took off 4 bases at V and 1 base at J, with 9 bases between the two ends. The CDR3 totals 14 residues. The CDR3 protein is CASSRGLGTDTQYF. CDR3 in DNA: TGTGCCAGTAGTAGGGGGCTGGGCACAGATACGCAGTATTTT.

This clone was counted a few times. The V gene is TRBV29-1, the J gene TRBJ1-2; a possible D gene is TRBD1 (6 bases). With 4 bases removed from V and 7 bases from J, the gap between germline ends came to 13 bases. This CDR3 comprises 12 residues. The V gene's germline CDR1 is SQVTM and CDR2 ANQGSEA. The CDR3 nucleotides read TGCAGCGTTGGGGGGCAGAATCGTGGCTACACCTTC. The encoded protein is CSVGGQNRGYTF.

V and J are TRBV19 and TRBJ2-1; D is perhaps TRBD1 (5 bases). CDR3 length: 13 amino acids. Germline V lookup: CDR1 LNHDA, CDR2 SQIVND (reference sequence). Trimming removed 3 bases from V and 4 bases from J, with 7 bases in between. The CDR3 DNA is TGTGCCAGTAGTATCCGACAGTACAATGAGCAGTTCTTC. This codes for CASSIRQYNEQFF.

The V gene is TRBV11-2, the J gene TRBJ2-7; D is perhaps TRBD2 (5 bases). Germline V gene sequence: CDR1 SGHAT, CDR2 FQNNGV. This CDR3 has 14 amino acids. V lost 5 bases and J 2 bases, leaving 13 bases between the germline ends. The CDR3 bases are TGTGCCAGCAGCCCATCGGGATTTCCCTACGAGCAGTACTTC. Translation: CASSPSGFPYEQYF.

The chain recombines TRBV6-4 with TRBJ2-1, with TRBD2 identical over 9 bases. The CDR3 is 15 residues long. Germline assignment: CDR1 MRHNA and CDR2 SNTAGT. The junction had 2 bases not matched to a gene; V was cut back by 0 bases and J by 5 bases. The CDR3 sequence: CASSDSSGGHNEQFF. In DNA, the CDR3 is TGTGCCAGCAGTGACTCTAGCGGGGGACACAATGAGCAGTTCTTC.

The V call is TRBV10-3, the J call TRBJ2-2; 14 positions agree with TRBD2. CDR1 is ENHRY and CDR2 is SYGVKD in the germline V gene. The CDR3 runs to 18 residues. The V gene end was trimmed by 6 bases and the J gene end by 4 bases; junction bases not matched to a gene: 10. CDR3 coding DNA: TGTGCCATCAGGGGACTAGCGGGGGAAGAGAAGGGCACCGGGGAGCTGTTTTTT. Residues: CAIRGLAGEEKGTGELFF.

The V and J genes are TRBV19 and TRBJ1-1, with a weak D call TRBD1 (6 bases). There are 16 residues in the CDR3. Germline V gene data show CDR1 as LNHDA and CDR2 as SQIVND (reference sequence). The V end lost 1 base, the J end lost 0 bases, and 12 bases lay between the germline ends. The CDR3 coding sequence is TGTGCCAGTAGTATAGGATCGGGACACCTGAACACTGAAGCTTTCTTT. Translating gives CASSIGSGHLNTEAFF.

The V call is TRBV5-1, the J call TRBJ1-1; 7 bases agree with TRBD1. Trimming took 4 bases from V and 1 from J; bases not matched to a gene: 7. Per germline, CDR1 SGHRS and CDR2 YFSETQ. The CDR3 loop spans 15 amino acids. CDR3 coding DNA: TGCGCCAGCAGCCTGGGGAACAGGGGGAACACTGAAGCTTTCTTT. This sequence encodes CASSLGNRGNTEAFF.

The chain links TRBV9 to TRBJ1-5; D is possibly TRBD1 (5 bases). Looked up from germline, CDR1 is SGDLS and CDR2 is YYNGEE. The CDR3 is made up of 14 amino acids. Trimming pared 7 bases from V and 6 bases from J, leaving 17 bases between. CDR3 sequence: CASGRGVVAQPQHF. In DNA form, the CDR3 reads TGTGCCAGCGGTAGGGGCGTAGTTGCTCAGCCCCAGCATTTT.

This chain connects TRBV6-5 to TRBJ2-7; a possible D gene is TRBD2 (6 bases). V gave up 5 bases and J gave up 6 bases, with 14 bases separating them. Germline CDR1 and CDR2: MNHEY and SVGAGI. The CDR3 contains 13 residues. As DNA, the CDR3 is TGTGCCAGCAGTAGGGACTTTGGAGGCGAGCAGTACTTC. This gives the protein CASSRDFGGEQYF.

This clone was seen only a few times. The chain combines TRBV6-5 with TRBJ1-1; D uncertain. The CDR3 consists of 15 residues. The germline CDR1 and CDR2 sequences are MNHEY and SVGAGI. Trimming shortened V by 3 bases and J by 1 base, and 12 bases separated the two germline ends. For the CDR3, the DNA is TGTGCCAGCAGTTATTCCGGGATCCAGAACACTGAAGCTTTCTTT. Protein: CASSYSGIQNTEAFF.

The V call is TRBV18, the J call TRBJ1-1, with 7 nucleotides matching TRBD1. Trimming removed 8 bases from V and 5 bases from J; junction bases left unmatched: 8. The CDR3 covers 13 residues. CDR1 is KGHSH, CDR2 LQKENI, per germline. This chain's CDR3 is CASKQGRGTEAFF. The CDR3 DNA reads TGTGCCAGCAAACAGGGGAGAGGGACTGAAGCTTTCTTT.

The chain carries TRBV29-1 and TRBJ2-7; TRBD1 aligns across 7 bases. The CDR3 consists of 16 residues. V shed 5 bases, J shed 0 bases, and the junction held 13 bases outside the gene matches. CDR1 SQVTM and CDR2 ANQGSEA come from the germline V gene. The CDR3 DNA reads TGCAGCGTTTATACCGGGACAGCCTATTCCTCCTACGAGCAGTACTTC. Amino acid sequence: CSVYTGTAYSSYEQYF.

The chain has TRBV6-5 and TRBJ2-1; unclear D gene. V dropped 2 bases and J dropped 4 bases, with 9 bases sitting between them. The CDR3 runs to 14 residues. Germline CDR1 and CDR2: MNHEY and SVGAGI. CDR3 DNA sequence: TGTGCCAGCAGTTACCACCCCGAGTACAATGAGCAGTTCTTC. Its translation is CASSYHPEYNEQFF.

In DNA, the CDR3 is TGCAGCGTCCCAAGGACAGGGGGAAGCGCTTTCTTT. Its translation: CSVPRTGGSAFF. This chain uses TRBV29-1 with TRBJ1-1; 10 nucleotides align to TRBD1. This CDR3 contains 12 residues. Germline trimming cut 6 bases from V and 11 bases from J; bases unmatched to any gene: 9. The germline gives CDR1 SQVTM, CDR2 ANQGSEA. Full variable domain (outside the CDR3, taken from reference TRBV29-1 and TRBJ1-1): SAVISQKPSRDICQRGTSLTIQCQVDSQVTMMFWYRQQPGQSLTLIATANQGSEATYESGFVIDKFPISRPNLTFSTLTVSNMSPEDSSIYLCSVPRTGGSAFFGQGTRLTVV.

This rearrangement joins TRBV25-1 to TRBJ1-1; the D gene is possibly TRBD1 (6 bases). Trimming stripped 3 bases from V and 4 bases from J, with 15 bases between. This CDR3 has 15 amino acids. Germline V gene data show CDR1 as MGHDK and CDR2 as SYGVNS. The CDR3 DNA reads as TGTGCCAGCAGTGAGAAACTACAGGGAATCACTGAAGCTTTCTTT. This codes for CASSEKLQGITEAFF.

The sample holds a few counts of this clone. The chain combines TRBV11-2 with TRBJ1-1; 7 bases line up with TRBD1. The CDR3 length is 15 residues. CDR1 is SGHAT, CDR2 FQNNGV, per germline. V was pared by 4 bases and J by 5 bases, with 10 bases of the junction left unmatched. CDR3 loop: CASSSLSGGGTEAFF. The CDR3 DNA sequence: TGTGCCAGCAGCTCCTTGTCAGGGGGTGGTACTGAAGCTTTCTTT.

The chain joins TRBV5-4 to TRBJ2-7; TRBD2 might be the D (5 bases). The CDR3 has 12 amino acids. Germline values: CDR1 SGHNT, CDR2 YYREEE (reference sequence). Trimming shortened V by 0 bases and J by 4 bases, and 5 bases separated the two germline ends. As DNA, the CDR3 is TGTGCCAGCAGCTTGGGAGGGTACGAGCAGTACTTC. Its translation is CASSLGGYEQYF. Supplemented by reference TRBV5-4 and TRBJ2-7, the full variable domain reads ETGVTQSPTHLIKTRGQQVTLRCSSQSGHNTVSWYQQALGQGPQFIFQYYREEENGRGNFPPRFSGLQFPNYSSELNVNALELDDSALYLCASSLGGYEQYFGPGTRLTVT.

The chain is built from TRBV10-3 and TRBJ2-1, with D possibly TRBD2 on 6 matching bases. This CDR3 comprises 13 residues. The germline CDR1 and CDR2 sequences are ENHRY and SYGVKD. V lost 11 bases and J 7 bases, leaving 18 bases between the germline ends. The CDR3 coding sequence is TGTGCCTCAACGGGAGATGTGTTGAATGAGCAGTTCTTC. Protein product: CASTGDVLNEQFF.

This clone was seen once. CDR3 residues: CASRQLGGVDTQYF. The CDR3 nucleotides are TGTGCCAGCAGGCAGCTTGGGGGGGTAGATACGCAGTATTTT. The chain joins TRBV27 to TRBJ2-3, with TRBD2 identical over 7 bases. The CDR3 sequence is 14 residues long. Germline lookup yields CDR1 MNHEY and CDR2 SMNVEV (reference sequence). V was clipped by 6 bases and J by 5 bases; unmatched bases: 8.

The rearrangement joins TRBV7-9 to TRBJ2-2; D remains ambiguous. CDR3 length equals 15 residues. The ends were cut back, 5 bases at V and 1 base at J, with 11 bases in the middle. Germline V CDR1 and CDR2: SEHNR, FQNEAQ (reference sequence). CDR3 bases: TGTGCCAGCAGCAAGACTGAGAAGAACACCGGGGAGCTGTTTTTT. This translates into CASSKTEKNTGELFF.

V is TRBV28 and J is TRBJ2-1; perhaps TRBD1 as D (6 bases). Germline V gene data show CDR1 as MDHEN and CDR2 as SYDVKM. V lost 5 bases and J lost 7, with 24 bases in between. The CDR3 totals 17 residues. CDR3 protein: CASSPHDRPVGLNEQFF. The CDR3, as DNA: TGTGCCAGCAGTCCCCATGACAGGCCCGTAGGATTAAATGAGCAGTTCTTC.

The chain combines TRBV4-1 with TRBJ2-5; TRBD1 matches at 7 bases. CDR1 is MGHRA and CDR2 is YSYEKL in the germline V gene. V gave up 1 base and J gave up 7 bases; unmatched junction bases: 24. This CDR3 has 20 residues. CDR3 in DNA: TGCGCCAGCAGCCAAGGGTTCGTACGACTTGGACAGGCGGAAGGGGGGACCCAGTACTTC. As protein: CASSQGFVRLGQAEGGTQYF.

The chain combines TRBV5-1 with TRBJ2-7; D is undetermined. The CDR3 has 13 amino acids. Germline assignment: CDR1 SGHRS and CDR2 YFSETQ. V lost 0 bases and J lost 3, with 7 bases in between. The CDR3 coding sequence is TGCGCCAGCAGCTTGGAGGCTAGCTACGAGCAGTACTTC. Its protein is CASSLEASYEQYF.